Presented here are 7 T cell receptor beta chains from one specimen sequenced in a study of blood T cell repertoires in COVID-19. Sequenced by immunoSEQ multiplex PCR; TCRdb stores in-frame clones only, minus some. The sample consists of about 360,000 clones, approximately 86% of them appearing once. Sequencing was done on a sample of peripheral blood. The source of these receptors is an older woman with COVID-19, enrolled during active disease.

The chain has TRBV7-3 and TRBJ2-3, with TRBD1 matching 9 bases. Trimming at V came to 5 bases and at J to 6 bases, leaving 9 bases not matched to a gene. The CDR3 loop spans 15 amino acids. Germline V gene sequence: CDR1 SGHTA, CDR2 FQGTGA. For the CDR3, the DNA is TGTGCCAGCAGCACCGGGACAGGGAAACGGGATACGCAGTATTTT. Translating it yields CASSTGTGKRDTQYF.

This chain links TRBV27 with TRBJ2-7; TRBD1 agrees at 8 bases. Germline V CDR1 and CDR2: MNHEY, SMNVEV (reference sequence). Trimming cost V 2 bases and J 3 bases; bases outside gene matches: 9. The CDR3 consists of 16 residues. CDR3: CASSLNQGARVYEQYF. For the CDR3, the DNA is TGTGCCAGCAGTTTAAACCAGGGGGCAAGGGTCTACGAGCAGTACTTC.

The CDR3 here is CASSLGAGKANEQFF. CDR3 sequence (DNA): TGTGCCAGCAGCTTAGGAGCAGGGAAGGCCAATGAGCAGTTCTTC. The rearrangement joins TRBV7-2 to TRBJ2-1, with D perhaps matching TRBD1 (5 bases). Per germline, CDR1 SGHTA and CDR2 FQGNSA. The V end was cut by 1 base, the J end by 6 bases, with 13 bases between. CDR3 length: 15 amino acids.

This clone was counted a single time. DNA for the CDR3: TGTGCCAGCAGCTTACTCGTAATGGGACAGGGCTTCACCGGGGAGCTGTTTTTT. Amino acid sequence: CASSLLVMGQGFTGELFF. This rearrangement joins TRBV7-7 to TRBJ2-2; 9 nucleotides match TRBD1. CDR3 length equals 18 residues. V trimming: 2 bases; J trimming: 4 bases; junction bases outside the gene matches: 11. CDR1 and CDR2 from the germline V gene are SSHAT and FNYEAQ (reference sequence).

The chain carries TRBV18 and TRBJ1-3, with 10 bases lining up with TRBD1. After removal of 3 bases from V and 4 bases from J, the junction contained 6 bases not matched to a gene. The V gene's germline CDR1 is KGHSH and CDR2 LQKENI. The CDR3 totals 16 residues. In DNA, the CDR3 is TGTGCCAGCTCACCGGGACAGGGGACGGCAGGAAACACCATATATTTT. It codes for CASSPGQGTAGNTIYF.

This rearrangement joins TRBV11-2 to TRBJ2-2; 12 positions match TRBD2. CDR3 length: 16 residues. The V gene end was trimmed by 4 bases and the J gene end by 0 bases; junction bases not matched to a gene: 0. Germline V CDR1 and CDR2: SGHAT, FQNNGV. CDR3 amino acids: CASSWTSGTNTGELFF. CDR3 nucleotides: TGTGCCAGCAGCTGGACTAGCGGGACGAACACCGGGGAGCTGTTTTTT. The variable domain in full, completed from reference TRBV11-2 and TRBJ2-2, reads EAGVAQSPRYKIIEKRQSVAFWCNPISGHATLYWYQQILGQGPKLLIQFQNNGVVDDSQLPKDRFSAERLKGVDSTLKIQPAKLEDSAVYLCASSWTSGTNTGELFFGEGSRLTVL.

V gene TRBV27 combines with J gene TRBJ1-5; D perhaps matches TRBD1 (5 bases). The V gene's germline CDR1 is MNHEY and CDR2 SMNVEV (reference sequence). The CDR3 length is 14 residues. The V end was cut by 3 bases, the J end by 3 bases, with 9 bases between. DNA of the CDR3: TGTGCCAGCAGTTTCCAGGGTGACAATCAGCCCCAGCATTTT. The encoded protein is CASSFQGDNQPQHF.